This TCR beta chain was captured by sequencing in a study of STAT5B mutations in CD4+ large granular lymphocyte leukemia. Authors' methods: Productive clonotypes were detectable down to 2.59 x 10-5 frequency. Repertoires were generated with immunoSEQ multiplex PCR, while TCRdb's copy carries only in-frame clones and drops some. Clone size and the V and J calls come from that table; the DNA yielded D and trimming. Among about 34,000 clones listed, approximately 82% were seen once. CDR1 is SEHNR and CDR2 is FQNEAQ in the germline V gene (reference sequence). The CDR3 is 16 amino acids. The V and J ends lost 4 bases and 4 bases respectively, with 19 bases between them.

This TCR was recovered from a human donor in good health. This sequence joins TRBV7-9 and TRBJ1-1; the D gene is possibly TRBD1 (6 bases). Specimen: CD4+ T cells from blood buffy coats. In DNA form, the CDR3 reads TGTGCCAGCAGCTGGTCTGGTAGGGGGTTAAGCACTGAAGCTTTCTTT. Translating gives CASSWSGRGLSTEAFF.